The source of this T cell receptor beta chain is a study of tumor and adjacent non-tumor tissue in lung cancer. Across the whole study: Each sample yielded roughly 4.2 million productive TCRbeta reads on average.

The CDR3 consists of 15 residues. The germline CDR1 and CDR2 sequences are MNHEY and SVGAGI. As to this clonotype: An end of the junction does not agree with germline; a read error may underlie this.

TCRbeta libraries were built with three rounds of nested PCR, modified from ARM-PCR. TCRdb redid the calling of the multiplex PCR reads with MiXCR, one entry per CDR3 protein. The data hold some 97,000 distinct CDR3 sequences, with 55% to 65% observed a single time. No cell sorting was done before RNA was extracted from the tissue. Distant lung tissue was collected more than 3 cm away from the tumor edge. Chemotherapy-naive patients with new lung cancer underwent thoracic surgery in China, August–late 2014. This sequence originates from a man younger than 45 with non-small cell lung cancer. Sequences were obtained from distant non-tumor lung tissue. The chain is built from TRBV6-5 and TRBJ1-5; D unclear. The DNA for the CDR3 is TGTGCAAGTTCGAAGGGTTCGGTAAGCAATCTGCCCCAGCATTTT. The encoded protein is CASSKGSVSNLPQHF.